This T cell receptor beta chain is drawn from a study of cytomegalovirus exposure and HLA in healthy donors. Study findings and constraints: The authors later found TCR association rates varying by HLA locus, with DRB1 most and HLA-C fewest. Further analysis, carried out later, found HLA-associated TCR beta chains more clonally expanded than equally common other chains. About 87% or about 30% of the time was how often most TCR beta V segments were productive, according to an earlier analysis.

PCR involved 60 Vbeta and 13 Jbeta primers. Sequenced by immunoSEQ multiplex PCR; TCRdb stores in-frame clones only, minus some. This repertoire shows roughly 130,000 clones, 75% to 90% found once; its top ten account for over 4.5%. About this clone: Its antigen remains unidentified.

J lost 6 bases, V lost 1 base, and 2 bases had no gene match. Germline V gives CDR1 LNHNV, CDR2 YYDKDF (reference sequence). The CDR3 is 15 amino acids. The receptor was derived from a woman aged 40-49 years in good health and CMV-seropositive. This sequence joins TRBV15 and TRBJ2-1; 11 bases line up with TRBD2. Sequences were obtained from PBMCs. The CDR3 DNA is TGTGCCACCAGCAGAGTTAGCGGGGGGGTCAATGAGCAGTTCTTC. Translating gives CATSRVSGGVNEQFF.